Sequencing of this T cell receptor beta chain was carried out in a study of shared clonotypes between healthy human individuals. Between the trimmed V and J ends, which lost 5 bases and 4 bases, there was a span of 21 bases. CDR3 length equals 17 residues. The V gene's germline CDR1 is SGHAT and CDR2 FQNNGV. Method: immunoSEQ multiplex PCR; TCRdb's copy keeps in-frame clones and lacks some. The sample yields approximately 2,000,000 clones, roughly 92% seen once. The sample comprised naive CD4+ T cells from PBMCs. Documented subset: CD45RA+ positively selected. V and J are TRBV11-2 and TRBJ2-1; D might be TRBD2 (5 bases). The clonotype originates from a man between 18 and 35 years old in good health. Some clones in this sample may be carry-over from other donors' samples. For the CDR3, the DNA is TGTGCCAGCAGCCCAGTTAGCGTCAGGTTACTTTACAATGAGCAGTTCTTC. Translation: CASSPVSVRLLYNEQFF.